This T cell receptor (beta chain) was captured in a study of T cells expressing NK-cell markers. Whole-study context: Repertoires of TCR beta were obtained from T cells sorted as CD3+CD56+NKG2C+, CD3+CD56+NKG2C- and CD3+CD56-NKG2C+. Seven of eight sequenced donors tested HCMV-seropositive; one tested seronegative.

TCR beta libraries carry UMIs added by 5'RACE template switching. TCRdb reprocessed the 5' RACE reads and stores each CDR3 protein as one record, lacking DNA. The repertoire table contains about 460,000 distinct CDR3 sequences. Looked up from germline, CDR1 is SEHNR and CDR2 is FQNEAQ (reference sequence). The CDR3 is made up of 11 amino acids. The sequenced sample was blood T cells: a sorted CD56 or NKG2C T cell subset, CD4+ or CD8+ T cells, or bulk PBMC T cells (not recorded which). The chain uses TRBV7-9 and TRBJ2-1. This receptor was taken from a woman aged 50 to 60 in good health. The CDR3 region is CASDRFNEQFF. Supplemented by reference TRBV7-9 and TRBJ2-1, the full variable domain reads DTGVSQNPRHKITKRGQNVTFRCDPISEHNRLYWYRQTLGQGPEFLTYFQNEAQLEKSRLLSDRFSAERPKGSFSTLEIQRTEQGDSAMYLCASDRFNEQFFGPGTRLTVL.